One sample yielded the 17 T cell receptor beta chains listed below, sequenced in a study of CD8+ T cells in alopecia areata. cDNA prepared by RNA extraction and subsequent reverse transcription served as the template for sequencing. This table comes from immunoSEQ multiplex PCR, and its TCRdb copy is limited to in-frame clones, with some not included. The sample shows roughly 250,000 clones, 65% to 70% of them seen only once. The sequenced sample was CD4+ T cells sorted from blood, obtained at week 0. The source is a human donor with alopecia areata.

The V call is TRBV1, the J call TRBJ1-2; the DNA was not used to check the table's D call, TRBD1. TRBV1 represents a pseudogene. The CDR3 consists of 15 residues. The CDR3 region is CTSSQWRTGVYGYTF. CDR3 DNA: TGCACCAGCAGCCAGTGGAGGACAGGGGTCTATGGCTACACCTTC.

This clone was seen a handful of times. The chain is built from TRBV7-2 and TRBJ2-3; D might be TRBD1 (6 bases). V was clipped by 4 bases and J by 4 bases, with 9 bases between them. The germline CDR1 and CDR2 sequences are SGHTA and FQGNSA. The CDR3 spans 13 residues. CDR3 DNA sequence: TGTGCCAGCAGCTCACAGGGTTCAGATACGCAGTATTTT. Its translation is CASSSQGSDTQYF.

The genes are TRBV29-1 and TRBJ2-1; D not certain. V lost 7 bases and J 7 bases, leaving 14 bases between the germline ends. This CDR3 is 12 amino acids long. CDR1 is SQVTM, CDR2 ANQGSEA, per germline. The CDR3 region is CSARKGRNEQFF. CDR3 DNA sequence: TGCAGCGCTCGGAAGGGAAGGAATGAGCAGTTCTTC.

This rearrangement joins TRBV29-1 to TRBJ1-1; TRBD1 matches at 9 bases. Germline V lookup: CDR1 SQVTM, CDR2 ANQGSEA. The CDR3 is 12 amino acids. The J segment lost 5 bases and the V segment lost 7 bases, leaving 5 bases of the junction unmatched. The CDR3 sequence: CSAQGAQTEAFF. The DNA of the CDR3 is TGCAGCGCACAGGGGGCGCAGACTGAAGCTTTCTTT.

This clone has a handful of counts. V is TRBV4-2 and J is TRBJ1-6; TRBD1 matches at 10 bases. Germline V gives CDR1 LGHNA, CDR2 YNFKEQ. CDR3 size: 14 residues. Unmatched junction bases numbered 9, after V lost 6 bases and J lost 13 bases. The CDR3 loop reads CASRGQGPLGPLHF. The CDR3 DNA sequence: TGTGCCAGCAGGGGACAGGGGCCCCTGGGGCCCCTCCACTTT.

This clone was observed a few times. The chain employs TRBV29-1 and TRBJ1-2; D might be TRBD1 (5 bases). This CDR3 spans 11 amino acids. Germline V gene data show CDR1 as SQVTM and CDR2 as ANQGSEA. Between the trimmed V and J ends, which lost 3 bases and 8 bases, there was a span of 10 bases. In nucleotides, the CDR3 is TGCAGCGTTGATCGAGGGGAAGGCTACACCTTC. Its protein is CSVDRGEGYTF.

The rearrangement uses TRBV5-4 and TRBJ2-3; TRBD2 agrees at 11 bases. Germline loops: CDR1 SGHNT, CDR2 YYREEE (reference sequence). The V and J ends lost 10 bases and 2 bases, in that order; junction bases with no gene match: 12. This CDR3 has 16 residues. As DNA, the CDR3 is TGTGCCTTCGCCAATAGCGGGGGGGCGGTCACAGATACGCAGTATTTT. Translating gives CAFANSGGAVTDTQYF.

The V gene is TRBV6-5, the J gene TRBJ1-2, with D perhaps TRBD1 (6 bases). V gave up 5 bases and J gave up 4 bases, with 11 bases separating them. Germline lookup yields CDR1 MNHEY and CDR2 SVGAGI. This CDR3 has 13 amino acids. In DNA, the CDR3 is TGTGCCAGCAGTCTGGGGGCCGGCTATGGCTACACCTTC. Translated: CASSLGAGYGYTF.

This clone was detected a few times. CDR3 coding DNA: TGTGCCAGCAGCTTAAGGGGGGAGACCCAGTACTTC. Amino acid sequence: CASSLRGETQYF. V and J are TRBV7-3 and TRBJ2-5, with D possibly called TRBD1 or TRBD2 (5 bases each). Trimming pared 1 base from V and 5 bases from J, leaving 5 bases between. The length of the CDR3 is 12 residues. Per germline, CDR1 SGHTA and CDR2 FQGTGA.

As DNA, the CDR3 is TGTGCCAGCAGCTTACTCAGGTTCACAGATACGCAGTATTTT. Translation: CASSLLRFTDTQYF. This chain joins TRBV7-2 and TRBJ2-3; D remains ambiguous. The CDR3 spans 14 residues. CDR1 is SGHTA, CDR2 FQGNSA, per germline. Trimming took 2 bases from V and 2 from J, leaving 8 bases between them. The whole variable domain, filled in from reference TRBV7-2 and TRBJ2-3, reads GAGVSQSPSNKVTEKGKDVELRCDPISGHTALYWYRQSLGQGLEFLIYFQGNSAPDKSGLPSDRFSAERTGGSVSTLTIQRTQQEDSAVYLCASSLLRFTDTQYFGPGTRLTVL.

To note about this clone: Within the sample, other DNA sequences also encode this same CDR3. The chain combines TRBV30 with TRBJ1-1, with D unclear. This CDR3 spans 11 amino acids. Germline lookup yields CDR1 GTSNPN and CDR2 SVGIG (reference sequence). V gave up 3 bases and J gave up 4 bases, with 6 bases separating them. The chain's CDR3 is CAWSRGTEAFF. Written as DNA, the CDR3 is TGTGCCTGGAGCCGGGGCACTGAAGCTTTCTTT.

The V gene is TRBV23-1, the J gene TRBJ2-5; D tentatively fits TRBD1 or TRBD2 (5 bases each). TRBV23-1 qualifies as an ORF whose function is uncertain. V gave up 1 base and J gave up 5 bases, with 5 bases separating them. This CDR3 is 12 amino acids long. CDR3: CASSQWGETQYF. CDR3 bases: TGCGCCAGCAGTCAATGGGGGGAGACCCAGTACTTC.

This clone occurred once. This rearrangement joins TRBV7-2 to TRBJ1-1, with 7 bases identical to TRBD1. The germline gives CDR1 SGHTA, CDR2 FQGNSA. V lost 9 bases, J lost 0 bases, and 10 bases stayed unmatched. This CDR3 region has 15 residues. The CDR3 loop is CASSRGQIMNTEAFF. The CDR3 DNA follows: TGTGCCAGTTCGAGGGGACAGATTATGAACACTGAAGCTTTCTTT.

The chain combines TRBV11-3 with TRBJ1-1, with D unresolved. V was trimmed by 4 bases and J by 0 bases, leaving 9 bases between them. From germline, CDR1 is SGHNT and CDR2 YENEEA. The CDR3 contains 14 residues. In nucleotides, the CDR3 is TGTGCCAGCAGCTATAGTGGCATGAACACTGAAGCTTTCTTT. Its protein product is CASSYSGMNTEAFF.

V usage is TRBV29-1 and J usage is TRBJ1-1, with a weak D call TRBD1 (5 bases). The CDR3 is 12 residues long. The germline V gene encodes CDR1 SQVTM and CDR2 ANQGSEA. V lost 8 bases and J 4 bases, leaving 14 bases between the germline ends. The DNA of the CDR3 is TGCAGCTCCACAAGGGGTAGCACTGAAGCTTTCTTT. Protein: CSSTRGSTEAFF.

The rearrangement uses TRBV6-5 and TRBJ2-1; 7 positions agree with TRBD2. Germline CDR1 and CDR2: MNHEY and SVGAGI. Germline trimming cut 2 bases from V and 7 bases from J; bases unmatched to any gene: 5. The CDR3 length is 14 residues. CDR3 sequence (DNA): TGTGCCAGCAGTTACAGCGGGGATTGGAATGAGCAGTTCTTC. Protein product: CASSYSGDWNEQFF.

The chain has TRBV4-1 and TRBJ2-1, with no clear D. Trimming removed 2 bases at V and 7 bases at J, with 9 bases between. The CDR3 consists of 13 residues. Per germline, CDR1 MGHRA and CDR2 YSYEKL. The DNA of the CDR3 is TGCGCCAGCAGCCAAAACAGTTGGAATGAGCAGTTCTTC. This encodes CASSQNSWNEQFF.